This T cell receptor (beta chain) was sequenced in a study of T cell responses to AZD1222 COVID-19 vaccine. Findings of the study overall: Repertoires were obtained solely post-peak T cell response. Mapped onto spike, vaccine-associated CD4 TCRs spanned it and were dominant at 160-218 and 743-854. It was only 6 or 7 AZD1222 recipients who were seropositive at baseline.

Some clones are missing from TCRdb's copy, which holds only in-frame ones; the method was immunoSEQ multiplex PCR. The table includes around 69,000 clones, 70% to 90% detected once. As regards this clone: Its antigen is currently unknown.

Germline lookup yields CDR1 MNHNS and CDR2 SASEGT. After removal of 4 bases from V and 4 bases from J, the junction contained 12 bases not matched to a gene. The CDR3 covers 16 residues. The sample in question was peripheral blood, obtained on day 0 of AZD1222 vaccination. This clonotype was sampled from an adult in good health. The J gene is TRBJ1-2, the V gene TRBV6-1, with 7 bases lining up with TRBD1. Here the CDR3 reads CASSATGVTSGYGYTF. CDR3 DNA sequence: TGTGCCAGCAGTGCTACAGGGGTCACTTCGGGCTATGGCTACACCTTC.